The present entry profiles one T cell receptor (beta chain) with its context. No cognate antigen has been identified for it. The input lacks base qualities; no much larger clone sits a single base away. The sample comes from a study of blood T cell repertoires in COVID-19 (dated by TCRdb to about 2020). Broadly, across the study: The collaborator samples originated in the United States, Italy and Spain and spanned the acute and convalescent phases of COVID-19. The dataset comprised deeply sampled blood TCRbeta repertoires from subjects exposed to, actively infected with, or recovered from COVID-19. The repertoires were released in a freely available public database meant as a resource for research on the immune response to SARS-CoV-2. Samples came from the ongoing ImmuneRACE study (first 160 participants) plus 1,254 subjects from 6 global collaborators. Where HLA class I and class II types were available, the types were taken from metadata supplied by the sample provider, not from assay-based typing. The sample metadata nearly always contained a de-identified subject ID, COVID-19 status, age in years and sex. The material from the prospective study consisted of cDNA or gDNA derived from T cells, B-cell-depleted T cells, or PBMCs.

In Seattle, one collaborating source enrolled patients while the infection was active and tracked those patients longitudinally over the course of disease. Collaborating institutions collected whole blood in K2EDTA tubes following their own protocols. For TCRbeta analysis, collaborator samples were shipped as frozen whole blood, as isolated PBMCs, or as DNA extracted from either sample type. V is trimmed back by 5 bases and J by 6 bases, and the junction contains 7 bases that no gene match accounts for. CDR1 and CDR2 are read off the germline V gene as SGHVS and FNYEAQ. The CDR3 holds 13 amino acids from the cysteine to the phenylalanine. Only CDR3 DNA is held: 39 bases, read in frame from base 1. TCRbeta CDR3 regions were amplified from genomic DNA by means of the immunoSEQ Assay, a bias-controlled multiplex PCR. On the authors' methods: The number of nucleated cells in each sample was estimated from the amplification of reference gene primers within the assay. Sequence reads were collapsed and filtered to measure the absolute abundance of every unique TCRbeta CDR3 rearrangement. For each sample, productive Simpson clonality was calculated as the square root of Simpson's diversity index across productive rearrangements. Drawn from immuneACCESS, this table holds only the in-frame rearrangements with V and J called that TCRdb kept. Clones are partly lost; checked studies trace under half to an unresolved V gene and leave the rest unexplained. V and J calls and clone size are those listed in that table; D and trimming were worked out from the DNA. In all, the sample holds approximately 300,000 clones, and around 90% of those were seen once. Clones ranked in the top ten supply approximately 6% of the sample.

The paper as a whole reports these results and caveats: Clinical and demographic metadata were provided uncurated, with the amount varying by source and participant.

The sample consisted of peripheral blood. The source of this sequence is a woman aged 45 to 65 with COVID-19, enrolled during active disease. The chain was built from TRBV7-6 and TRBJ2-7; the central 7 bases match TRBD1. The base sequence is TGTGCCAGCAGCCCCCGACACAGGGGCGAGCAGTACTTC. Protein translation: CASSPRHRGEQYF.